This T cell receptor beta chain was sequenced during a study of identical twins. Overall study results and limits: Abundant cord blood beta clonotypes carried fewer insertions; memory repertoires showed none.

With no exceptions, donors were healthy Caucasians. In TCRdb, the 5' RACE reads were re-called with MiXCR into one record per CDR3 protein. Among hundreds of thousands of distinct CDR3 sequences listed, 8.6% were seen once. As concerns this clonotype: Its specificity is unknown.

Germline CDR1 reads MNHEY; CDR2 reads SVGEGT. Trimming removed 6 bases at V and 0 bases at J, with 11 bases between. The CDR3 has 14 amino acids. This sample also belongs to another study, concerning yellow fever vaccine responses in identical twins.

What was sequenced was PBMCs. The chain carries TRBV6-2 or TRBV6-3 and TRBJ1-1; possible D gene TRBD1, 6 bases. This TCR derives from a woman aged 18-30 years in good health. CDR3 sequence (DNA): TGTGCCAGCAGCAATCAGGGGTTGAACACTGAAGCTTTCTTT. Translation gives CASSNQGLNTEAFF.